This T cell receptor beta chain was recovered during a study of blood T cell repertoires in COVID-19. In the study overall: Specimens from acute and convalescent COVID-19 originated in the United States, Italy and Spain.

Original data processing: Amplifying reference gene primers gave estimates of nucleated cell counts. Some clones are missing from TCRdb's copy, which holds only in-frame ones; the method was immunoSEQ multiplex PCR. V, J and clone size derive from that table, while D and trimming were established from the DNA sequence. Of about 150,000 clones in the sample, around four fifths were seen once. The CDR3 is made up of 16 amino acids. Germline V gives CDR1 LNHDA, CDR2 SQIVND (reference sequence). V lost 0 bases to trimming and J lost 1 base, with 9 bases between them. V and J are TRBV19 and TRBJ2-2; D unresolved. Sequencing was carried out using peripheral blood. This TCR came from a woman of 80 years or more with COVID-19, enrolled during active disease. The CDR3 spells CASSIELAVNTGELFF. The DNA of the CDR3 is TGTGCCAGTAGTATAGAATTGGCTGTGAACACCGGGGAGCTGTTTTTT.